The 22 T cell receptor beta chains given below trace back to one sample, sequenced in a study of cytomegalovirus exposure and HLA in healthy donors. The PCR was carried out with 60 Vbeta primers and 13 Jbeta primers. TCRdb's table, derived via immunoSEQ multiplex PCR, lists solely in-frame clones and lacks some. Here the sample spans 150,000 to 200,000 clones, 70% to 90% being singletons. Specimen: PBMCs. These receptors came from a man younger than 35 in good health and CMV-seropositive.

The rearrangement links TRBV5-1 to TRBJ2-5, with D unclear. The CDR3 has 15 residues. Trimming shortened V by 0 bases and J by 0 bases, and 9 bases separated the two germline ends. The V gene's germline CDR1 is SGHRS and CDR2 YFSETQ. This CDR3 reads CASSLGPTYQETQYF. The CDR3 nucleotides are TGCGCCAGCAGCTTGGGCCCTACCTACCAAGAGACCCAGTACTTC.

The table lists this clone with a count of one. The chain employs TRBV7-2 and TRBJ2-5; 7 nucleotides line up with TRBD2. The CDR3 runs to 15 residues. V was clipped by 2 bases and J by 4 bases; unmatched bases: 7. The germline gives CDR1 SGHTA, CDR2 FQGNSA. The CDR3 DNA reads TGTGCCAGCAGCTTATCTGGGGGGGGAGGAGAGACCCAGTACTTC. Translated, it gives CASSLSGGGGETQYF.

The chain uses TRBV10-2 and TRBJ2-3; 10 nucleotides match TRBD2. Germline CDR1 is WSHSY and CDR2 is SAAADI. V shed 6 bases, J shed 6 bases, and the junction held 6 bases outside the gene matches. The CDR3 extends over 14 amino acids. In DNA, the CDR3 is TGCGCCAGCAGGGCTAGCGGGGGTTGGGATACGCAGTATTTT. Protein product: CASRASGGWDTQYF.

The rearrangement links TRBV7-8 to TRBJ2-1, with D uncertain. Looked up from germline, CDR1 is SGHVS and CDR2 is FQNEAQ. This CDR3 comprises 15 residues. Trimming shortened V by 1 base and J by 4 bases, and 11 bases separated the two germline ends. CDR3 DNA: TGTGCCAGCAGCTTAGTTCTTAGTTTTTACAATGAGCAGTTCTTC. Amino acid sequence: CASSLVLSFYNEQFF.

The table lists this clone with a count of one. The CDR3 region has the DNA TGTGCCAGCAGGAAGTTCACAGGGGCCAACACTGAAGCTTTCTTT. Its protein is CASRKFTGANTEAFF. V and J are TRBV7-7 and TRBJ1-1; 7 bases are a match to TRBD1. The V and J ends lost 6 bases and 2 bases, in that order; junction bases with no gene match: 9. This CDR3 has 15 amino acids. Germline V gene sequence: CDR1 SSHAT, CDR2 FNYEAQ (reference sequence).

V usage is TRBV5-1 and J usage is TRBJ2-7; D gene uncertain. The germline gives CDR1 SGHRS, CDR2 YFSETQ. The V end lost 2 bases, the J end lost 2 bases, and 8 bases lay between the germline ends. The length of the CDR3 is 13 residues. The CDR3: CASSLWAAYEQYF. CDR3 coding DNA: TGCGCCAGCAGCTTATGGGCAGCCTACGAGCAGTACTTC.

This clone was recorded a few times. The chain uses TRBV6-1 and TRBJ1-2, with D unclear. The germline V gene has CDR1 MNHNS and CDR2 SASEGT. The CDR3 has 12 amino acids. V was pared by 6 bases and J by 8 bases, with 13 bases between. In nucleotides, the CDR3 is TGTGCCAGCAGCTTAGTGGGCCAGGGCTACACCTTC. It translates to CASSLVGQGYTF.

Turning to this clone: Other DNA variants within this sample encode the same CDR3. The chain has TRBV7-9 and TRBJ1-2; no reliable D call. V lost 1 base, J lost 7 bases, and 7 bases lay in between. Germline CDR1 and CDR2: SEHNR and FQNEAQ (reference sequence). The CDR3 runs 12 residues. Written as DNA, the CDR3 is TGTGCCAGCAGCTTAGAGAGCGTTGGCTACACCTTC. It encodes CASSLESVGYTF.

J is TRBJ2-6 and V is TRBV11-2, with D unclear. Trimming shortened V by 5 bases and J by 2 bases, and 4 bases separated the two germline ends. This CDR3 has 13 residues. The germline CDR1 and CDR2 sequences are SGHAT and FQNNGV. The CDR3 loop is CASSPAGANVLTF. As DNA, the CDR3 is TGTGCCAGCAGCCCCGCTGGGGCCAACGTCCTGACTTTC.

J is TRBJ1-2 and V is TRBV4-1, with a tentative D call TRBD1 (5 bases). Trimming removed 1 base from V and 7 bases from J, with 19 bases in between. The CDR3 length is 16 residues. From germline, CDR1 is MGHRA and CDR2 YSYEKL. DNA for the CDR3: TGCGCCAGCAGCCAAGCGGCACAGGCCGGTCTAAGTGGCTACACCTTC. It yields the protein CASSQAAQAGLSGYTF.

The rearrangement links TRBV13 to TRBJ2-3; D may be TRBD1 (6 bases). V lost 1 base, J lost 2 bases, and 19 bases lay in between. The CDR3 has 18 amino acids. CDR1 and CDR2 from the germline V gene are PRHDT and FYEKMQ (reference sequence). CDR3 sequence reads: CASSLEPTWDKNTDTQYF. The CDR3 region has the DNA TGTGCCAGCAGCTTAGAACCTACATGGGACAAAAACACAGATACGCAGTATTTT.

V usage is TRBV7-8 and J usage is TRBJ1-1, with 7 bases matching TRBD1. The CDR3 covers 15 residues. With 5 bases clipped from V and 8 bases from J, the junction kept 14 bases outside the gene matches. Germline lookup yields CDR1 SGHVS and CDR2 FQNEAQ. The DNA for the CDR3 is TGTGCCAGCAGCCCAAGACAGGGTAGGGCACCCGAAGCTTTCTTT. Translating it yields CASSPRQGRAPEAFF.

The chain is built from TRBV10-3 and TRBJ1-2; no definite D call. Per the germline V gene, CDR1 is ENHRY and CDR2 is SYGVKD. V shed 7 bases and J shed 0 bases, with 9 bases lying between them. The CDR3 totals 13 residues. CDR3 in amino acids: CAITSRANYGYTF. CDR3 DNA: TGTGCCATCACGTCCCGAGCTAACTATGGCTACACCTTC.

The rearrangement uses TRBV6-4 and TRBJ2-1, with 12 bases identical to TRBD2. The CDR3 spans 16 residues. The germline V gene has CDR1 MRHNA and CDR2 SNTAGT. The V and J ends lost 4 bases and 9 bases, in that order; junction bases with no gene match: 10. CDR3 protein: CASSVEASGGAGEQFF. CDR3 coding DNA: TGTGCCAGCAGTGTGGAGGCTAGCGGGGGGGCGGGTGAGCAGTTCTTC.

The chain employs TRBV2 and TRBJ2-5, with a tentative D call TRBD1 (6 bases). Trimming left V 7 bases short and J 4 bases short, with 10 bases between. CDR3 length: 12 amino acids. Germline lookup yields CDR1 SNHLY and CDR2 FYNNEI. The CDR3 DNA reads as TGTGCCAGCAAACAGGGTGGAGAGACCCAGTACTTC. Its protein product is CASKQGGETQYF. Combining the CDR3 with reference TRBV2 and TRBJ2-5 gives the whole variable domain EPEVTQTPSHQVTQMGQEVILRCVPISNHLYFYWYRQILGQKVEFLVSFYNNEISEKSEIFDDQFSVERPDGSNFTLKIRSTKLEDSAMYFCASKQGGETQYFGPGTRLLVL.

This clone occurred a few times. In nucleotides, the CDR3 is TGCGCCAGTACCGGGACTAGAGCTAGCACAGATACGCAGTATTTT. Translation gives CASTGTRASTDTQYF. The genes are TRBV5-1 and TRBJ2-3, with 8 bases that match TRBD2. V lost 8 bases and J lost 0; bases outside the gene matches: 8. The CDR3 extends over 15 amino acids. The germline V gene has CDR1 SGHRS and CDR2 YFSETQ.

The rearrangement uses TRBV7-9 and TRBJ1-1, with 10 bases that match TRBD1. Trimming took 5 bases from V and 10 from J; bases not matched to a gene: 19. CDR3 length: 17 residues. Germline V gene lookup returns CDR1 SEHNR and CDR2 FQNEAQ (reference sequence). The CDR3 sequence: CASSLRADRGRKVVAFF. The CDR3 region has the DNA TGTGCCAGCAGCCTAAGGGCTGACAGGGGGCGAAAGGTCGTAGCTTTCTTT.

The gene calls are TRBV4-3 and TRBJ2-2; 8 nucleotides agree with TRBD2. The CDR3 covers 15 residues. Germline CDR1 and CDR2: LGHNA and YSLEER. The V segment lost 3 bases and the J segment 3 bases; nucleotides outside the gene matches: 3. In DNA, the CDR3 is TGCGCCAGCAGCCACGAACTAGCGGACACCGGGGAGCTGTTTTTT. Translation: CASSHELADTGELFF.

The chain employs TRBV5-1 and TRBJ2-3, with 7 bases that match TRBD1. The CDR3 loop spans 13 amino acids. Germline V lookup: CDR1 SGHRS, CDR2 YFSETQ. J was trimmed by 7 bases and V by 4 bases; bases with no gene match: 6. The CDR3 loop reads CASSKARGNTQYF. The CDR3, as DNA: TGCGCCAGCAGCAAAGCCAGGGGGAATACGCAGTATTTT.

The chain combines TRBV6-5 with TRBJ1-2; TRBD1 aligns across 10 bases. CDR1 and CDR2 from the germline V gene are MNHEY and SVGAGI. V shed 6 bases and J 8 bases; nucleotides not matched to a gene: 9. The CDR3 covers 14 residues. CDR3 amino acids: CASRPGDRGDGYTF. For the CDR3, the DNA is TGTGCCAGCAGACCCGGGGACAGGGGCGACGGCTACACCTTC.

The chain combines TRBV18 with TRBJ1-1, with 10 bases that match TRBD1. V was pared by 3 bases and J by 5 bases, with 6 bases of the junction left unmatched. Germline-derived CDR1 and CDR2 are KGHSH and LQKENI. This CDR3 region has 15 residues. The CDR3 coding sequence is TGTGCCAGCTCACCCCGACAGGGGGCGGAAACTGAAGCTTTCTTT. Protein sequence: CASSPRQGAETEAFF.

This clone has just a few counts. This chain connects TRBV5-1 to TRBJ2-7; TRBD1 matches at 12 bases. CDR3 size: 15 residues. With V trimmed by 3 bases and J by 3 bases, 4 bases remained unmatched. The V gene's germline CDR1 is SGHRS and CDR2 YFSETQ. The CDR3 bases are TGCGCCAGCAGCTCCGGGACAGGGGGCATCTACGAGCAGTACTTC. This codes for CASSSGTGGIYEQYF. Full variable domain (rest looked up from reference TRBV5-1 and TRBJ2-7): KAGVTQTPRYLIKTRGQQVTLSCSPISGHRSVSWYQQTPGQGLQFLFEYFSETQRNKGNFPGRFSGRQFSNSRSEMNVSTLELGDSALYLCASSSGTGGIYEQYFGPGTRLTVT.